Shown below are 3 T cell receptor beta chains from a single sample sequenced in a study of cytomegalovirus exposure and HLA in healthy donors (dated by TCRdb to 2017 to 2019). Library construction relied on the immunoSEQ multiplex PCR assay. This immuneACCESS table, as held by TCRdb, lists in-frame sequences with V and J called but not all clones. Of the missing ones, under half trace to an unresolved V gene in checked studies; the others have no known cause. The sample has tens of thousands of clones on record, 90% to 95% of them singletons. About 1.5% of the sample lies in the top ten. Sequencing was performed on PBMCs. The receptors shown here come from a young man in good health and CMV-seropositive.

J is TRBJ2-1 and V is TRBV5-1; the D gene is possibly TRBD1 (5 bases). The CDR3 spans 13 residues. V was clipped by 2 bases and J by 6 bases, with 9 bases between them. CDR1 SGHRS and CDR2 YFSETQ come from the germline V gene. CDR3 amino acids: CASSLWTSNEQFF. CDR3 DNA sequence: TGCGCCAGCAGCTTATGGACATCCAATGAGCAGTTCTTC.

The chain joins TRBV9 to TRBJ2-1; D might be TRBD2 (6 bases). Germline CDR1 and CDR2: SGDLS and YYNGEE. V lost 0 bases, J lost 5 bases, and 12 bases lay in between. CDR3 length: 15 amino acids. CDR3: CASSVVAGSHNEQFF. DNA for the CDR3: TGTGCCAGCAGCGTAGTCGCGGGATCCCACAATGAGCAGTTCTTC. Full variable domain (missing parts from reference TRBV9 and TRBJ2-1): DSGVTQTPKHLITATGQRVTLRCSPRSGDLSVYWYQQSLDQGLQFLIQYYNGEERAKGNILERFSAQQFPDLHSELNLSSLELGDSALYFCASSVVAGSHNEQFFGPGTRLTVL.

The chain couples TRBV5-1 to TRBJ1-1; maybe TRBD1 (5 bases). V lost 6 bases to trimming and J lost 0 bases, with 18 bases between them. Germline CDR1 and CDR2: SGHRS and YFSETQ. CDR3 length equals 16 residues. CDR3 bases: TGCGCCAGCACCACTGGGGTGGGGGGATTGAACACTGAAGCTTTCTTT. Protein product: CASTTGVGGLNTEAFF.